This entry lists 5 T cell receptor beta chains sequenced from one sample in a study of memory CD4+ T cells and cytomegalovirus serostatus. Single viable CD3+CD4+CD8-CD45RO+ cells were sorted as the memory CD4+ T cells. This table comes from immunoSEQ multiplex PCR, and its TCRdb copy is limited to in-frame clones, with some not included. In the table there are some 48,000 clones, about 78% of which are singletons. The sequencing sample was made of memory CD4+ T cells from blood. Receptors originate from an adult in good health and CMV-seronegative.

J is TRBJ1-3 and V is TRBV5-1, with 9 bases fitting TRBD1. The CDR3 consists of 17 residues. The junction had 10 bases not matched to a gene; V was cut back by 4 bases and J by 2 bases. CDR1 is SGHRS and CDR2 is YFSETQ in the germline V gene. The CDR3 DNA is TGCGCCAGCAGCAGTTATTCACAGGGGGCCACTGGAAACACCATATATTTT. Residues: CASSSYSQGATGNTIYF.

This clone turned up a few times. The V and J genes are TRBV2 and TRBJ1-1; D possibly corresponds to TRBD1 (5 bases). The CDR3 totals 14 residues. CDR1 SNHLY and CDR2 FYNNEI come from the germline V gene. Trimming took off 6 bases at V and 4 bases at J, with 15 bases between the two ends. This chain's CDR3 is CASRGDGAGTEAFF. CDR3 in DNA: TGTGCCAGCAGGGGGGATGGTGCCGGCACTGAAGCTTTCTTT.

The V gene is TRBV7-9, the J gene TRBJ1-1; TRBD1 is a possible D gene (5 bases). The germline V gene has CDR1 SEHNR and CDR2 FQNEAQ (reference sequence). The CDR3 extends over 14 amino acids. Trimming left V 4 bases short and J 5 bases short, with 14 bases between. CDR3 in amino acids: CASSWGGTGTEAFF. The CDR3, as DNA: TGTGCCAGCAGCTGGGGGGGAACGGGGACTGAAGCTTTCTTT.

DNA of the CDR3: TGCGCCAGCAGCTTGGCACAGAGATACAATGAGCAGTTCTTC. As protein: CASSLAQRYNEQFF. V gene TRBV5-1 combines with J gene TRBJ2-1; no clear D. Between the trimmed V and J ends, which lost 0 bases and 4 bases, there was a span of 8 bases. In germline, CDR1 is SGHRS, CDR2 YFSETQ. This CDR3 is 14 amino acids long.

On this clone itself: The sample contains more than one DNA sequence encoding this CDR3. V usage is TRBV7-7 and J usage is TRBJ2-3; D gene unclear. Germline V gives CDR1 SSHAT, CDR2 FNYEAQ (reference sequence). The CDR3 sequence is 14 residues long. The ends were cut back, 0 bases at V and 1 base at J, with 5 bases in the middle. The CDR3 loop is CASSLASGTDTQYF. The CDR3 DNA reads TGTGCCAGCAGCTTAGCGTCCGGCACAGATACGCAGTATTTT.